This TCR beta chain derives from a study of persistence of HIV-infected CD4 T cells (dated by TCRdb to about 2020). General notes on the study: CMV- and HIV-1 Gag-responding CD4+ T cells were isolated from ART-treated individuals so that antigen-driven clonal expansion of HIV-1-infected cells could be examined. In the cross-participant TCR cluster analysis, roughly 8 participants were included for CMV and over five participants were included for Gag. Peripheral blood samples of up to roughly 200 mL were collected at multiple time points, except for a couple of participants, who underwent leukapheresis at a single time point. Proviral sequencing was used to assess clonality among infected cells, whereas TCRbeta sequencing gauged the clonality of all cells within each sorted population. Suppressive ART had been received by participants for a median of roughly eight years. The paper as a whole reports these results and caveats: Restriction of bulk TCR analyses to the rare CMV-responding cells that actually carried HIV-1 proviruses was not possible. Only a small number of individuals took part in the study, and only a limited range of antigens was tested. Antigen-responding cells were enriched for expanded CDR3beta sequences that were degenerate, which suggests that CD4+ responses to CMV and Gag underwent convergent selection. Within the same sorted populations, TCR oligoclonality correlated with proviral oligoclonality. TCRbeta richness in CMV- and Gag-responding cells was significantly lower than in anti-CD3/anti-CD28-responding cells; CMV-responding cells had higher oligoclonality than CD3/CD28-stimulated and Gag-responding cells.

V trim: 4 bases; J trim: 1 base; unmatched bases: 9. From a lookup of the germline V gene, CDR1 and CDR2 are MNHEY and SVGAGI. The CDR3 starts with the cysteine, ends with the phenylalanine, and has 16 residues. Of the read, only the CDR3 DNA is kept; its 48 bases are in frame from base 1. The treatment or condition label here, explained by the study, means: suppressive antiretroviral therapy. Cells were stimulated with a pool of overlapping HIV-1 Gag 15-mer peptides at approximately 0.98 ug per peptide per mL. Memory populations depleted of antigen-responding cells were obtained by sorting nonresponding CD40L-negative CD69-negative CD45RO-high memory CD4+ T cells. Participants were HIV-1-infected adults who started suppressive ART during chronic infection. Plasma HIV-1 RNA had been undetectable (below 50 copies/mL) in participants for at least 4 years. To be included, a participant needed positive CMV serology and a CD4+ T cell count above 400 cells/uL. Before stimulation, PBMCs were isolated using density centrifugation and depleted of CD8+ T cells. CD8-depleted PBMCs were stimulated for about 18 hours with anti-CD28/CD49d costimulation, CD40-blocking antibody and enfuvirtide to prevent new infections. Cell sorting was performed on a Beckman Coulter MoFlo Legacy or XDP sorter, and dead cells were excluded with propidium iodide. Genomic DNA was extracted with the QIAamp DNA Mini Kit for samples above one million cells, otherwise with the Quick-DNA Microprep Kit.

Regarding this clone: No antigen is known for it. No clone much larger than this one lies a single base away; base qualities are absent.

The immunoSEQ hsTCRB assay version 4, run in survey mode, was used to sequence TCRbeta repertoires from genomic DNA. Genomic DNA was diluted to around 10 ng/uL, using up to roughly 1 ug per sample for TCRbeta sequencing. As for the authors' bioinformatics: TCRbeta data were analyzed in ImmunoSeq Analyzer 3.0, with diversity computed on productive nucleotide rearrangements. Using the Immunarch R package, the improved Chao index served to estimate lower-bound TCR diversity and the Gini coefficient served to estimate clonality. Different nucleotide rearrangements encoding the same CDR3beta amino acid sequence were treated as distinct clonotypes. Differential abundance analysis identified TCRbeta sequences significantly enriched in antigen-responding cells relative to anti-CD3/anti-CD28-activated cells. GLIPH2 clustered TCRs by predicted peptide-MHC specificity, both within individual participants and across merged participant data sets. TCRdb obtained this table from immuneACCESS and retained in-frame rearrangements with V and J assigned. These tables miss some clones; where compared with another copy, unresolved V genes account for less than half of the shortfall, and the remainder is unexplained. The V and J calls and clone size come from that table; D and trimming were worked out from the DNA. For this sample there are about 41,000 clones; about 80% appear just once. The biggest ten clones account for around 14% of the sample.

Here the sequenced sample was CD4+ T cells sorted from PBMCs after approximately 19-hour stimulation, taken from a patient who received antiretroviral therapy. This specimen's cell subset or site label, interpreted: CD40L-CD69- CD45RO-high memory CD4 T cells not responding to Gag peptides. In this chain, TRBV6-5 is recombined with TRBJ2-7; a stretch of 8 junction bases matches TRBD2. The clonotype was recovered from an adult man with HIV who was CMV-seropositive. The nucleotide sequence reads TGTGCCAGCAGTTTTGGGGGGGGACTAGAGTCCTACGAGCAGTACTTC. The encoded protein is CASSFGGGLESYEQYF.